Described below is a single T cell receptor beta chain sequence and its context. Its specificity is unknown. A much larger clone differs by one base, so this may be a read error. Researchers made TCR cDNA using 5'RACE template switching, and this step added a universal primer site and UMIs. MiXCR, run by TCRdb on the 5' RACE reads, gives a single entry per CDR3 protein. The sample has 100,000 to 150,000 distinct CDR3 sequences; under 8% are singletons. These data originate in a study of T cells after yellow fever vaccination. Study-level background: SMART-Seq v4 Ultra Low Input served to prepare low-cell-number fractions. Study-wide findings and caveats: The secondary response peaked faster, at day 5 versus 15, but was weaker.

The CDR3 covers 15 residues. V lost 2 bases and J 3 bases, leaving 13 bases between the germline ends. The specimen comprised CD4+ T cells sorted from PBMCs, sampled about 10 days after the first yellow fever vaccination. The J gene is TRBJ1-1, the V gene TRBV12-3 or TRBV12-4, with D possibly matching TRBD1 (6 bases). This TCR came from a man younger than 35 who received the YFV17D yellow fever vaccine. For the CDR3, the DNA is TGTGCCAGCAGTTTACGGGGGGCAGGGTACACTGAAGCTTTCTTT. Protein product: CASSLRGAGYTEAFF.